This T cell receptor (beta chain) was captured in a study of OX40 agonist ivuxolimab in advanced cancers. Overall study context: Patients were treated with ivuxolimab, an agonistic anti-OX40 (CD134) antibody. One hepatocellular carcinoma and two cutaneous melanoma patients partially responded.

General study points: Among the lowest peripheral clonal expansion occurred in 0.1-3.0 mg/kg partial responders. Researchers report that CD8+ T cells had, on average, more expanded clones than CD4+.

Comment on this clone: Its antigen is as yet unknown.

Per germline, CDR1 SNHLY and CDR2 FYNNEI. Trimming removed 2 bases at V and 4 bases at J, with 14 bases between. The CDR3 has 15 residues. This table comes from immunoSEQ multiplex PCR, and its TCRdb copy is limited to in-frame clones, with some not included. The sample has approximately 82,000 clones; 92% are singletons. V and J are TRBV2 and TRBJ1-2; no firm D call. The specimen was CD4+ or CD8+ T cells sorted from blood, collected in a trial of the OX40 agonist ivuxolimab. The clonotype originates from an adult with an advanced solid tumor such as melanoma, head and neck, liver or kidney cancer. DNA for the CDR3: TGTGCCAGCAGTGAATGGGAAACCTTGGGCTATGGCTACACCTTC. Translating it yields CASSEWETLGYGYTF.